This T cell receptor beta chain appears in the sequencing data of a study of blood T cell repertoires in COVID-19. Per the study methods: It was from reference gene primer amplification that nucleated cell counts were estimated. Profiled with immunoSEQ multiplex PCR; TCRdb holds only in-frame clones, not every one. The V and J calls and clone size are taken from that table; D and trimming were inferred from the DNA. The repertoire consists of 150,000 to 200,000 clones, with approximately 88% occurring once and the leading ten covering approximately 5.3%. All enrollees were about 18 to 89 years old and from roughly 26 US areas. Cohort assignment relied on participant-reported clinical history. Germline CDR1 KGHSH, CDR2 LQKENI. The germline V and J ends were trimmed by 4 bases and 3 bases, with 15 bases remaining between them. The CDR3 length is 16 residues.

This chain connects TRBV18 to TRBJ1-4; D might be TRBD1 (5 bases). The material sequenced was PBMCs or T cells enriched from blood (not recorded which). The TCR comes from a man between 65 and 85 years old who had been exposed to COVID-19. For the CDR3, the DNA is TGTGCCAGCTCACTTAATAGGGGTTCGGCTAATGAAAAACTGTTTTTT. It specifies CASSLNRGSANEKLFF.